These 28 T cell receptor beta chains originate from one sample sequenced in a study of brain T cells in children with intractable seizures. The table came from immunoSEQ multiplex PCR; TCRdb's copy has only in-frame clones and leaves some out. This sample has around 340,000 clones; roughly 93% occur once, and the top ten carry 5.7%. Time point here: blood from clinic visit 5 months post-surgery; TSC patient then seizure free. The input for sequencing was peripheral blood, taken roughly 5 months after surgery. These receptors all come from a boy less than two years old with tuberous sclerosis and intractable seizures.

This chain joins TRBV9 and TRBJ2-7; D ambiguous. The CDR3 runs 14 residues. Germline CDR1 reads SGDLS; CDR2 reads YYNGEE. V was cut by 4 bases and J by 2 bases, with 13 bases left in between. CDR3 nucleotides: TGTGCCAGCAGCCCCACGACCCTTCCCTACGAGCAGTACTTC. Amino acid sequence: CASSPTTLPYEQYF.

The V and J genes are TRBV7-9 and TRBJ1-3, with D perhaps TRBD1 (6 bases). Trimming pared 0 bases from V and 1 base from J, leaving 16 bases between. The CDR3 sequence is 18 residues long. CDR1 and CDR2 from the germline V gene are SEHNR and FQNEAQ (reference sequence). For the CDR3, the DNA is TGTGCCAGCAGCTTAGCCATCAACTTTGGACAGTCTGGAAACACCATATATTTT. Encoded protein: CASSLAINFGQSGNTIYF.

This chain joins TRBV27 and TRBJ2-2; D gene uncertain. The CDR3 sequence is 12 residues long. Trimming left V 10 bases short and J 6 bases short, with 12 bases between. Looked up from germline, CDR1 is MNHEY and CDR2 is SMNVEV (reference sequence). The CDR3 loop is CATARTPGELFF. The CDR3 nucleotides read TGTGCCACCGCCCGAACCCCCGGGGAGCTGTTTTTT.

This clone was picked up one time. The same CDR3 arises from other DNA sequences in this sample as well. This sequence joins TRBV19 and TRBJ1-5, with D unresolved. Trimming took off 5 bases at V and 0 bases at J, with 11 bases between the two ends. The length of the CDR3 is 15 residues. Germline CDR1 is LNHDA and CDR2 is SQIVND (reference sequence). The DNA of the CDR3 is TGTGCCAGTAGTTTAACAGAGTATAGCAATCAGCCCCAGCATTTT. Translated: CASSLTEYSNQPQHF.

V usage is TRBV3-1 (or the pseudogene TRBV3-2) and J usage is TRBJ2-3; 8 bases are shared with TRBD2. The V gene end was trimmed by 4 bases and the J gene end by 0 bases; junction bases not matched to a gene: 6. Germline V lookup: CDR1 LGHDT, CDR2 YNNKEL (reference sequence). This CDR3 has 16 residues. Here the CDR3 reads CASSPNSGASTDTQYF. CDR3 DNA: TGTGCCAGCAGCCCCAATAGCGGGGCTAGCACAGATACGCAGTATTTT.

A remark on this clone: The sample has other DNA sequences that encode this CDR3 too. CDR3 nucleotide sequence: TGTGCCAGCAGCTTAACCCGAAGTACCGGGGAGCTGTTTTTT. Translated, it gives CASSLTRSTGELFF. The rearrangement joins TRBV7-8 to TRBJ2-2; D call uncertain. V lost 2 bases and J 5 bases, leaving 9 bases between the germline ends. Germline-derived CDR1 and CDR2 are SGHVS and FQNEAQ. The CDR3 runs 14 residues.

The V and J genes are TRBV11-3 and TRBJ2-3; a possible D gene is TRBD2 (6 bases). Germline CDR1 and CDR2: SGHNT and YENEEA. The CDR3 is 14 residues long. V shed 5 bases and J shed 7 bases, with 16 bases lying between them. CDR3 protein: CASSPGDGPNTQYF. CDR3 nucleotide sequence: TGTGCCAGCAGCCCGGGGGATGGCCCGAATACGCAGTATTTT.

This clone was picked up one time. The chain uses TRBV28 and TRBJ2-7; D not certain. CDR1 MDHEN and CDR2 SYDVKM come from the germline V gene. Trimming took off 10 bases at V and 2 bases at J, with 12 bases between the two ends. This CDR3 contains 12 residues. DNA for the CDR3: TGTGCCACCACCTCGCTAGCCTACGAGCAGTACTTC. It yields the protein CATTSLAYEQYF.

CDR3 nucleotide sequence: TGTGCCAGCAGCTTAGATCGGCAGGGAACCATATATTTT. This encodes CASSLDRQGTIYF. The chain has TRBV7-6 and TRBJ1-3; TRBD1 might be the D (5 bases). The CDR3 is made up of 13 amino acids. Germline loops: CDR1 SGHVS, CDR2 FNYEAQ. Trimming removed 1 base from V and 10 bases from J, with 11 bases in between.

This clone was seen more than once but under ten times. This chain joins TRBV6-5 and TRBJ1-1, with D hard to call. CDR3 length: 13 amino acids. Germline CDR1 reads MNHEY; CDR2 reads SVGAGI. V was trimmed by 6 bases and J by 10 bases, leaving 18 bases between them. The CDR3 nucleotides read TGTGCCAGCAGCCGAAGGCGTAAGCGCGGAGCTTTCTTT. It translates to CASSRRRKRGAFF.

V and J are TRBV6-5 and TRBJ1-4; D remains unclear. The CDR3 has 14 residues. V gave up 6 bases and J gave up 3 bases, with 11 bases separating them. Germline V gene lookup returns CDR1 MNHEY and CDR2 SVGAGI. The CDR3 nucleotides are TGTGCCAGCAGAGGACGGGCCGCTAATGAAAAACTGTTTTTT. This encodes CASRGRAANEKLFF.

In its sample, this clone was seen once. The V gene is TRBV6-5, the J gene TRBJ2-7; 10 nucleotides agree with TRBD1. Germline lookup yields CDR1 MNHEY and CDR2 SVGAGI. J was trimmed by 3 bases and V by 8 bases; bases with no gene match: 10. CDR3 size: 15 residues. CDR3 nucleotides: TGTGCCAGCGCTAATTACGGGACAGGGGACTACGAGCAGTACTTC. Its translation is CASANYGTGDYEQYF.

In DNA, the CDR3 is TGTGCCAGCAGCTTGGACCAGCCTGGAAACACCATATATTTT. Translating it yields CASSLDQPGNTIYF. The V gene is TRBV5-6, the J gene TRBJ1-3; D is uncertain. Germline values: CDR1 SGHDT, CDR2 YYEEEE. The V and J ends lost 0 bases and 2 bases respectively, with 6 bases between them. The CDR3 is 14 amino acids.

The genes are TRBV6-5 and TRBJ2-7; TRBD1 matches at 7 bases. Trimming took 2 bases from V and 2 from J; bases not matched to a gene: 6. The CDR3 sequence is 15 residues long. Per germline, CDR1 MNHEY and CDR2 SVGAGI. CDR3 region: CASSYGYRGTYEQYF. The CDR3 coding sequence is TGTGCCAGCAGTTACGGTTACAGGGGCACCTACGAGCAGTACTTC.

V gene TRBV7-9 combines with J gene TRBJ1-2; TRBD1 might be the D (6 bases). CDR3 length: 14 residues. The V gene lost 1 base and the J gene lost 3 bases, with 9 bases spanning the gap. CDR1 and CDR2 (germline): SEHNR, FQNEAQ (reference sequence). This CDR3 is CASSLDGGDYGYTF. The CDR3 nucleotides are TGTGCCAGCAGCTTAGACGGGGGCGACTATGGCTACACCTTC.

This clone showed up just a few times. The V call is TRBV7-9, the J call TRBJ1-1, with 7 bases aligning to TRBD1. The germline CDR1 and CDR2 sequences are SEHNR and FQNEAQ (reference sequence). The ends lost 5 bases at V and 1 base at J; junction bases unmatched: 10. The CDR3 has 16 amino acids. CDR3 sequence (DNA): TGTGCCAGCAGCCCATTCCGACAGGGAGGGAACACTGAAGCTTTCTTT. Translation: CASSPFRQGGNTEAFF.

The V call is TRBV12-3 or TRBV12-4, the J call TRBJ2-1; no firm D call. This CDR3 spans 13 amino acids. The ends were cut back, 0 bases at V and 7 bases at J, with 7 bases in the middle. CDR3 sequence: CASSLALSNEQFF. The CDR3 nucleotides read TGTGCCAGCAGTTTAGCGTTAAGTAATGAGCAGTTCTTC.

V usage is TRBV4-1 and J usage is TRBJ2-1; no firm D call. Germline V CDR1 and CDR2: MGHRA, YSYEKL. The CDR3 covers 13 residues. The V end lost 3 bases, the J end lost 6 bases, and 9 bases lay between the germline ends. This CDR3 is CASSQYNVNEQFF. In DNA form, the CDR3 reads TGCGCCAGCAGCCAGTACAACGTCAATGAGCAGTTCTTC.

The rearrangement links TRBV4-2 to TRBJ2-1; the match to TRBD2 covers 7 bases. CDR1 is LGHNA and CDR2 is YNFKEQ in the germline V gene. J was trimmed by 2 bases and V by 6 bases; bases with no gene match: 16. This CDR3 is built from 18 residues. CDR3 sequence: CASRSSGVLRVPYNEQFF. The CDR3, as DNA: TGTGCCAGCAGGTCCAGCGGGGTCCTTCGTGTCCCCTACAATGAGCAGTTCTTC.

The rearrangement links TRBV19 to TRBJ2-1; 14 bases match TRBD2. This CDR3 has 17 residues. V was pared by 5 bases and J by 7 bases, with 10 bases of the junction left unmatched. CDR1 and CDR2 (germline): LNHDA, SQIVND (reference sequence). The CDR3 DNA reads TGTGCCAGTAGTTGGACTAGCGGGGGGCAAGGGGGTAATGAGCAGTTCTTC. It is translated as CASSWTSGGQGGNEQFF. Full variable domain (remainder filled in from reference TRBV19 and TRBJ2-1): DGGITQSPKYLFRKEGQNVTLSCEQNLNHDAMYWYRQDPGQGLRLIYYSQIVNDFQKGDIAEGYSVSREKKESFPLTVTSAQKNPTAFYLCASSWTSGGQGGNEQFFGPGTRLTVL.

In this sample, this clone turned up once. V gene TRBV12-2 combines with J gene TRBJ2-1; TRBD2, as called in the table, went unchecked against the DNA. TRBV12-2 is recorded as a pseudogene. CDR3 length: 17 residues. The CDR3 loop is CASRFPRTGGPYNEQFF. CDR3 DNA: TGTGCAAGTCGCTTTCCACGGACTGGCGGACCCTACAATGAGCAGTTCTTC.

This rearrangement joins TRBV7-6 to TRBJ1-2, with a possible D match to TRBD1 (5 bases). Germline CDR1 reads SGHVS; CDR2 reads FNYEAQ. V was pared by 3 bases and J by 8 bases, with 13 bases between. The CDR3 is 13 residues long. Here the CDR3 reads CASSFRGRRGYTF. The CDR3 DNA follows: TGTGCCAGCAGCTTTCGGGGGAGGAGAGGCTACACCTTC.

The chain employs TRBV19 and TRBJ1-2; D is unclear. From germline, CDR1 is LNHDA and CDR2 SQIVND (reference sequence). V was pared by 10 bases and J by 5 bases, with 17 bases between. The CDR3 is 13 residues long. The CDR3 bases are TGTGCCACTAGGGAGAGGGAAAGGTATGGCTACACCTTC. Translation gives CATRERERYGYTF.

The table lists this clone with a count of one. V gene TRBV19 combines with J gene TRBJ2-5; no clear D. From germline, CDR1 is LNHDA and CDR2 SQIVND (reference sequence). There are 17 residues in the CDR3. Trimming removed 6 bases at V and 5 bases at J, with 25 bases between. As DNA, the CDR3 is TGTGCCAGTAGCCCGGCTGCTTTTAGTTTTCGTTTGGAGACCCAGTACTTC. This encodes CASSPAAFSFRLETQYF.

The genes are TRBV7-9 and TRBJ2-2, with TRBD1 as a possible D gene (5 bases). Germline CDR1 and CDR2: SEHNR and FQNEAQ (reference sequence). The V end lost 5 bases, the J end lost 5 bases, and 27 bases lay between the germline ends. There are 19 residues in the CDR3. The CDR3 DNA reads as TGTGCCAGCAGCCATTCGCGCGCCTGGGGCGCCCGGTTTACCGGGGAGCTGTTTTTT. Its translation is CASSHSRAWGARFTGELFF.

This CDR3 is CASSPGQDSYGYTF. Written as DNA, the CDR3 is TGTGCCAGCTCACCTGGACAGGACTCCTATGGCTACACCTTC. The chain uses TRBV18 and TRBJ1-2, with 7 bases identical to TRBD1. The ends lost 3 bases at V and 4 bases at J; junction bases unmatched: 5. The CDR3 is 14 amino acids. CDR1 is KGHSH and CDR2 is LQKENI in the germline V gene.

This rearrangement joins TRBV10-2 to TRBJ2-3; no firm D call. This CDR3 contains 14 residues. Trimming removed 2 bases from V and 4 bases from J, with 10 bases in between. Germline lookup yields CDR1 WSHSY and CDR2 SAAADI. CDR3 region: CASSEGVEADTQYF. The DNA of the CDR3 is TGCGCCAGCAGTGAGGGGGTTGAGGCAGATACGCAGTATTTT.

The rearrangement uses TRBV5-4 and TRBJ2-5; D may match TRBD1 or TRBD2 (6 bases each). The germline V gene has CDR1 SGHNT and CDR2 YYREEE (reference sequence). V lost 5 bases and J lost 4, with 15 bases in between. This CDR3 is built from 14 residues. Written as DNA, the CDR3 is TGTGCCAGCAGATCCGGAGGGGGTAGAGAGACCCAGTACTTC. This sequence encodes CASRSGGGRETQYF.